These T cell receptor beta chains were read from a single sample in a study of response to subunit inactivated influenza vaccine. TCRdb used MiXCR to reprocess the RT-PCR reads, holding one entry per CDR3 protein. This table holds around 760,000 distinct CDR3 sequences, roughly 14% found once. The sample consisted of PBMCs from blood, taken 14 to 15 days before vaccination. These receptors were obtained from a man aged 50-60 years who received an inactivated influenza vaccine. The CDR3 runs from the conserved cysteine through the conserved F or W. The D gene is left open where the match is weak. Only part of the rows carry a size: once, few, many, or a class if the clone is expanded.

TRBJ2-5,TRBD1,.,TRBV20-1,TGCAGTGCTAAGGACAGGGGGCGGTCGGAGACCCAGTACTTC,CSAKDRGRSETQYF
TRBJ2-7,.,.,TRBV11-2,TGTGCCAGCAGCGACTTATGGGGAGAGCCCTACGAGCAGTACTTC,CASSDLWGEPYEQYF
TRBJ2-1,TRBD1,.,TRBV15,TGTGCCACCAGCAGAGCGGGGACAGGGATCAACAATGAGCAGTTCTTC,CATSRAGTGINNEQFF
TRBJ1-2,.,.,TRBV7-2,TGTGCCAGCAGCTTGACAGACCGGACTAACTATGGCTACACCTTC,CASSLTDRTNYGYTF
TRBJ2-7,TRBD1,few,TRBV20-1,TGCAGTGCTGGCCGGGACAGGGAATACTTC,CSAGRDREYF
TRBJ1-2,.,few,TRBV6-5,TGTGCCAGCAGTTACTCCGGGGAGGGCGGGGGCTACACCTTC,CASSYSGEGGGYTF
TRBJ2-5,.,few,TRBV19,TGTGCCAGTAGTATAGCGGCTGAGGAGACCCAGTACTTC,CASSIAAEETQYF
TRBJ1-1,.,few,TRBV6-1,TGTGCCAGCAGTGAAACCGGGGGGGCGAGCGGTTGGTTCACTGAAGCTTTCTTT,CASSETGGASGWFTEAFF
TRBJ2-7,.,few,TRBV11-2,TGTGCCAGCAGCTCCCCCCAGGGGTCGCGATCCCACGAGCAGTACTTC,CASSSPQGSRSHEQYF
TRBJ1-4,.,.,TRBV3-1,TGTGCCAGCAGCTCCGTCCCTGCCGGAGTGGCTAATGAAAAACTGTTTTTT,CASSSVPAGVANEKLFF
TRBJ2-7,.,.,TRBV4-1,TGCGCCAGCAGCCAAGGACCCCAGCAGGGGACCAAATCGAGGGAGCAGTACTTC,CASSQGPQQGTKSREQYF
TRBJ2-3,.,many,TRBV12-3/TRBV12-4,TGTGCCAGCAGTTTGGGGGGGCGCGGTGATACGCAGTATTTT,CASSLGGRGDTQYF
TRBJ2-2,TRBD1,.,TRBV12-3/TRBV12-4,TGTGCCAGCACCAGGGGGCTCTACACCGGGGAGCTGTTTTTT,CASTRGLYTGELFF
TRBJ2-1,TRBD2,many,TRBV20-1,TGCAGTGCTAGAGCACCGGGACTAGCGGCCTACAATGAGCAGTTCTTC,CSARAPGLAAYNEQFF
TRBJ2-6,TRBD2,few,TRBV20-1,TGCAGTGCTACCCGCGGGGGAGCTGGGGCCAACGTCCTGACTTTC,CSATRGGAGANVLTF
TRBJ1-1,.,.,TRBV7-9,TGTGCCAGCAGCCCCCGACAGATTTACACTGAAGCTTTCTTT,CASSPRQIYTEAFF
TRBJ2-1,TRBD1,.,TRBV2,TGTGCCAGCAGGGACAGGGAATACAATGAGCAGTTCTTC,CASRDREYNEQFF
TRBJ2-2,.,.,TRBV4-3,TGCGCCAGCAGCCAAGACTTAGCAGTTTCGAACACCGGGGAGCTGTTTTTT,CASSQDLAVSNTGELFF
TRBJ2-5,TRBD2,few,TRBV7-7,TGTGCCAGCAGCTTATCGGGGGGAAAGACCCAGTACTTC,CASSLSGGKTQYF
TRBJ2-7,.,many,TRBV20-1,TGCAGTGCTGGACTTGGAGGCATGGCATACGAGCAGTACTTC,CSAGLGGMAYEQYF
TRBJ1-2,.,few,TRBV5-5,TGTGCCAGCAGCTACATCTCAGGGCGAGGGAACCATGGCTACACCTTC,CASSYISGRGNHGYTF